A single sample is the source of the 23 T cell receptor beta chains below, sequenced in a study of T cells expressing NK-cell markers. Reanalyzing the 5' RACE reads, TCRdb keeps one entry per CDR3 protein, without DNA. Its table lists some 410,000 distinct CDR3 sequences. The sample was blood T cells: a sorted CD56 or NKG2C T cell subset, CD4+ or CD8+ T cells, or bulk PBMC T cells (not recorded which). The receptor source for this set is a woman aged 18-69 years in good health.

The chain uses TRBV20-1 and TRBJ1-4; TCRdb gives TRBD1 as the D gene, but with no DNA this cannot be confirmed. CDR1 is DFQATT, CDR2 SNEGSKA, per germline (reference sequence). There are 18 residues in the CDR3. CDR3 in amino acids: CSARDPHLPGATIEKLFF.

The chain links TRBV5-1 to TRBJ2-1; TCRdb calls TRBD1, which cannot be checked without DNA. CDR1 and CDR2 from the germline V gene are SGHRS and YFSETQ. The CDR3 consists of 15 residues. CDR3 protein: CASSVTGDSYNEQFF.

V gene TRBV4-2 combines with J gene TRBJ2-3; TCRdb returns TRBD2, unconfirmable since there is no DNA. This CDR3 is 16 amino acids long. Germline loops: CDR1 LGHNA, CDR2 YNFKEQ. CDR3: CASSQEEAGGTDTQYF.

V gene TRBV2 combines with J gene TRBJ2-1; TCRdb outputs TRBD2, but without DNA this stays unchecked. There are 15 residues in the CDR3. CDR1 and CDR2 from the germline V gene are SNHLY and FYNNEI. The CDR3 reads CASSELSAGDNEQFF.

The gene calls are TRBV29-1 and TRBJ1-2. CDR1 SQVTM and CDR2 ANQGSEA come from the germline V gene. This CDR3 spans 16 amino acids. CDR3 residues: CSVEDGFGGQNYGYTF.

The J gene is TRBJ1-5, the V gene TRBV5-1. The V gene's germline CDR1 is SGHRS and CDR2 YFSETQ. This CDR3 has 16 amino acids. This chain's CDR3 is CASSLFAHLSNQPQHF. Based on the CDR3 plus reference TRBV5-1 and TRBJ1-5, the full variable domain is KAGVTQTPRYLIKTRGQQVTLSCSPISGHRSVSWYQQTPGQGLQFLFEYFSETQRNKGNFPGRFSGRQFSNSRSEMNVSTLELGDSALYLCASSLFAHLSNQPQHFGDGTRLSIL.

The chain joins TRBV7-2 to TRBJ1-3; checking the TCRdb D call of TRBD1 is not possible without DNA. The CDR3 totals 16 residues. CDR1 and CDR2 (germline): SGHTA, FQGNSA. CDR3 protein: CASSQKRDRAGNTIYF.

V is TRBV6-2 or TRBV6-3 and J is TRBJ2-1; as DNA is missing, the TRBD2 call by TCRdb cannot be tested. The CDR3 consists of 14 residues. In germline, CDR1 is MNHEY, CDR2 SVGEGT. The CDR3: CATGTSYLPDEQFF.

V is TRBV20-1 and J is TRBJ1-1; the TCRdb call, TRBD1, lacks DNA for checking. Germline CDR1 and CDR2: DFQATT and SNEGSKA (reference sequence). The CDR3 covers 15 residues. The CDR3 here is CSARDRPRGNTEAFF.

The V and J genes are TRBV4-2 and TRBJ2-2; TCRdb names TRBD2, which stays unverified in the absence of DNA. The germline CDR1 and CDR2 sequences are LGHNA and YNFKEQ. This CDR3 has 19 residues. Here the CDR3 reads CASSQTPTSGGSITGELFF.

The V and J genes are TRBV7-8 and TRBJ1-1; TCRdb names TRBD1, which stays unverified in the absence of DNA. This CDR3 region has 18 residues. Germline loops: CDR1 SGHVS, CDR2 FQNEAQ. This CDR3 reads CASSLASGRGLPNTEAFF.

V gene TRBV11-2 combines with J gene TRBJ2-2; TCRdb reports TRBD1, a call that lacks DNA to check it against. This CDR3 is built from 15 residues. The germline V gene encodes CDR1 SGHAT and CDR2 FQNNGV. The CDR3 protein is CASSLQGANTGELFF.

This chain uses TRBV10-3 with TRBJ2-2; no DNA is available, so the TRBD1 call from TCRdb remains unchecked. Germline V gene sequence: CDR1 ENHRY, CDR2 SYGVKD. CDR3 length: 13 amino acids. CDR3 sequence reads: CAISDTNTGELFF.

V and J are TRBV5-4 and TRBJ2-1. The length of the CDR3 is 15 residues. Germline V gives CDR1 SGHNT, CDR2 YYREEE (reference sequence). The CDR3 sequence is CASSRALLPYNEQFF.

The J gene is TRBJ2-3, the V gene TRBV7-2; checking the TCRdb D call of TRBD1 is not possible without DNA. This CDR3 spans 16 amino acids. CDR1 and CDR2 (germline): SGHTA, FQGNSA. The CDR3 sequence: CASSPPGSGRPDTQYF.

This chain uses TRBV20-1 with TRBJ1-4; no DNA is available, so the TRBD1 call from TCRdb remains unchecked. Germline-derived CDR1 and CDR2 are DFQATT and SNEGSKA (reference sequence). The CDR3 runs 17 residues. The CDR3 protein is CSARGVLVGDNGEKLFF.

This chain joins TRBV11-2 and TRBJ2-1; TCRdb returns TRBD2, unconfirmable since there is no DNA. This CDR3 is 14 amino acids long. CDR1 and CDR2 from the germline V gene are SGHAT and FQNNGV. The CDR3 is CASSWDLTGNEQFF.

The chain employs TRBV9 and TRBJ2-3; TCRdb proposes TRBD1, but this gene call is untestable without DNA. CDR3 size: 13 residues. Germline values: CDR1 SGDLS, CDR2 YYNGEE. The CDR3 region is CASSETGTDTQYF. Drawing the rest from reference TRBV9 and TRBJ2-3, the complete variable domain is DSGVTQTPKHLITATGQRVTLRCSPRSGDLSVYWYQQSLDQGLQFLIQYYNGEERAKGNILERFSAQQFPDLHSELNLSSLELGDSALYFCASSETGTDTQYFGPGTRLTVL.

V is TRBV20-1 and J is TRBJ2-1; the D call of TRBD2 rests on TCRdb alone, since no DNA is present to check it. Germline CDR1 DFQATT, CDR2 SNEGSKA (reference sequence). This CDR3 comprises 16 residues. The CDR3 is CSARGTDESSYNEQFF.

This CDR3 reads CASSEVAGGGYEQYF. J is TRBJ2-7 and V is TRBV11-1; no DNA is available, so the TRBD2 call from TCRdb remains unchecked. Germline CDR1 reads SGHAT; CDR2 reads FQDESV (reference sequence). This CDR3 comprises 15 residues.

The J gene is TRBJ2-1, the V gene TRBV11-2. From germline, CDR1 is SGHAT and CDR2 FQNNGV. This CDR3 is built from 16 residues. The CDR3 spells CASSTRLASSYNEQFF. Combining the CDR3 with reference TRBV11-2 and TRBJ2-1 gives the whole variable domain EAGVAQSPRYKIIEKRQSVAFWCNPISGHATLYWYQQILGQGPKLLIQFQNNGVVDDSQLPKDRFSAERLKGVDSTLKIQPAKLEDSAVYLCASSTRLASSYNEQFFGPGTRLTVL.

This chain links TRBV11-2 with TRBJ2-5. The CDR3 length is 15 residues. Germline lookup yields CDR1 SGHAT and CDR2 FQNNGV. The CDR3 reads CASSPHAWVVETQYF.

The chain carries TRBV5-6 and TRBJ1-6. This CDR3 region has 13 residues. CDR1 and CDR2 from the germline V gene are SGHDT and YYEEEE. CDR3 protein: CASSFGRISPLHF.